The count of the clone carrying this T cell receptor beta chain is one. Original processing notes: Reference gene primers were amplified, and this amplification served to estimate nucleated cell counts. This table comes from immunoSEQ multiplex PCR, and its TCRdb copy is limited to in-frame clones, with some not included. V, J and clone size were drawn from that table, and D and trimming were deduced from the DNA. Of more than 300,000 clones in the sample, around nine tenths were seen once. This sample was taken from a study of blood T cell repertoires in COVID-19. Study at large: Spain, Italy and the United States supplied samples that represented acute and convalescent COVID-19.

Seattle's enrolled individuals joined amid active infection and were then monitored longitudinally. Trimming left V 4 bases short and J 2 bases short, with 15 bases between. The CDR3 extends over 15 amino acids. CDR1 is GTSNPN, CDR2 SVGIG, per germline (reference sequence). The chain uses TRBV30 and TRBJ1-3; unclear D gene. The material sequenced was peripheral blood. The TCR comes from a woman aged 70-85 years with COVID-19, enrolled during active disease. CDR3 in amino acids: CAWTLGRVAGNTIYF. The CDR3 DNA reads TGTGCCTGGACCCTAGGGAGGGTGGCTGGAAACACCATATATTTT.